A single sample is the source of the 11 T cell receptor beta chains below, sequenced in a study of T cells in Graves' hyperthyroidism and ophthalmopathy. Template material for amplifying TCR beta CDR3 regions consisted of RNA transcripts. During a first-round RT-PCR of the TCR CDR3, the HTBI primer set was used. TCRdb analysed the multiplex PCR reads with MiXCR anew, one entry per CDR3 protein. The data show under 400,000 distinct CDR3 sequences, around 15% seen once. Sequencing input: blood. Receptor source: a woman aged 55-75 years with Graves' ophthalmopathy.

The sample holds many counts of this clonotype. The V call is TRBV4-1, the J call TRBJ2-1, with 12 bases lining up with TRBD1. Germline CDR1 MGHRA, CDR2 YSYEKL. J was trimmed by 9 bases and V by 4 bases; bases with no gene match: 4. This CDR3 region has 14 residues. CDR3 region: CASSLGQGATEQFF. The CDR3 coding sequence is TGCGCCAGCAGCCTGGGACAGGGGGCCACTGAGCAGTTCTTC.

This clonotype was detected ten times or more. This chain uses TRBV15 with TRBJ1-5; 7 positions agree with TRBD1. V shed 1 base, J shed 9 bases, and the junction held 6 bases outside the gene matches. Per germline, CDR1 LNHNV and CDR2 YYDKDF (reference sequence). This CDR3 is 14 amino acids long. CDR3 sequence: CATSRGGGVGPQHF. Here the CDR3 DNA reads TGTGCCACCAGCAGAGGAGGGGGCGTAGGGCCCCAGCATTTT.

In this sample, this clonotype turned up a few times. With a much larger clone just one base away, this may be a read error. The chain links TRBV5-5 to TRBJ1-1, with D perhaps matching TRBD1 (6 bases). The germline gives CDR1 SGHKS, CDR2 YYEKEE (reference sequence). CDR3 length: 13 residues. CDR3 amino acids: CASSLAGGLEASF. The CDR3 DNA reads TGTGCCAGCAGCTTGGCTGGGGGGCTTGAAGCTTCCTTT.

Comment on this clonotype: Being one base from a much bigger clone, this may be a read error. CDR3 residues: CSGAGREGREAQYF. The DNA for the CDR3 is TGCAGCGGCGCGGGGCGGGAGGGCCGAGAGGCCCAGTACTTC. V is TRBV20-1 and J is TRBJ2-5, with TRBD2 matching 9 bases. Germline V gene sequence: CDR1 DFQATT, CDR2 SNEGSKA (reference sequence). This CDR3 contains 14 residues.

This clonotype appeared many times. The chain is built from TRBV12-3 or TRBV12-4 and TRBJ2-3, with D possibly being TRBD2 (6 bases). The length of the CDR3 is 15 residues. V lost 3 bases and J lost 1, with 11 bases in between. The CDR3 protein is CASSLLGTGTDTQYF. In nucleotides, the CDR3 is TGTGCCAGCAGTTTGCTCGGGACTGGCACAGATACGCAGTATTTT.

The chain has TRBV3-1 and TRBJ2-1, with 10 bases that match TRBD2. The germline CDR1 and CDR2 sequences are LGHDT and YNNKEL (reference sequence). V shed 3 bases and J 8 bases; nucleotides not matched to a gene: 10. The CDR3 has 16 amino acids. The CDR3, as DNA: TGTGCCAGCAGCCAGGCTAGCGGGAGCTTGGTCGATGAGCAGTTCTTC. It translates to CASSQASGSLVDEQFF.

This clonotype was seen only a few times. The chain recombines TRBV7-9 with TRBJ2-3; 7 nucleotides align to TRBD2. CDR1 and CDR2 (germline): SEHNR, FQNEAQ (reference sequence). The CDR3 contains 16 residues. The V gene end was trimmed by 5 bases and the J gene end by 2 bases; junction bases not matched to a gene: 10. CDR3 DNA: TGTGCCAGCAGCGCGGGGATGCGGGAGTTCACAGATACGCAGTATTTT. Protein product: CASSAGMREFTDTQYF.

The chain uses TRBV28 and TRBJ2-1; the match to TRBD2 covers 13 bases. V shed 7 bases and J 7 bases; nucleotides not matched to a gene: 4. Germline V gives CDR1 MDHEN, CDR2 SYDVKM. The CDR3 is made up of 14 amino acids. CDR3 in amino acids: CASKLAGGPNEQFF. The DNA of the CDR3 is TGTGCCAGCAAACTAGCGGGAGGGCCGAATGAGCAGTTCTTC.

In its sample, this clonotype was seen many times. The CDR3: CASSPEGTRLDTQYF. CDR3 DNA: TGTGCCAGCAGCCCAGAAGGGACTAGATTAGATACGCAGTATTTT. V is TRBV7-3 and J is TRBJ2-3; TRBD2 agrees at 8 bases. V lost 5 bases to trimming and J lost 5 bases; unmatched junction nucleotides: 9. Looked up from germline, CDR1 is SGHTA and CDR2 is FQGTGA. The CDR3 has 15 residues.

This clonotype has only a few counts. The CDR3 protein is CASSRLGQRNTGELFF. The CDR3 DNA follows: TGTGCCAGCAGTAGGCTAGGACAGCGAAACACCGGGGAGCTGTTTTTT. V and J are TRBV6-1 and TRBJ2-2, with D maybe TRBD1 (6 bases). The CDR3 runs 16 residues. V dropped 5 bases and J dropped 2 bases, with 15 bases sitting between them. The germline CDR1 and CDR2 sequences are MNHNS and SASEGT.

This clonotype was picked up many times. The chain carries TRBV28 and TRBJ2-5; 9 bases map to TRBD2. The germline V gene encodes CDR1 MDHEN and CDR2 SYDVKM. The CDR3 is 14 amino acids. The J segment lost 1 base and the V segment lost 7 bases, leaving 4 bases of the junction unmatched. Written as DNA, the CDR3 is TGTGCCAGCAAACTAGCGGGCTCCCAAGAGACCCAGTACTTC. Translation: CASKLAGSQETQYF.